This TCR beta chain originates from a study of blood T cell repertoires in COVID-19. How the authors handled the data: Reference gene primer amplification gave nucleated cell count estimates. Repertoires were generated with immunoSEQ multiplex PCR, while TCRdb's copy carries only in-frame clones and drops some. From that table come the V and J calls and clone size; the DNA was used to work out D and trimming. The sample carries tens of thousands of clones, around 90% recorded once. The clonotype originates from a man aged 50 or older with COVID-19, enrolled during active disease. The sample was peripheral blood.

The CDR3 DNA reads as TGTGCCTGGAGTCGAGACAGGGGAGGCACTGAAGCTTTCTTT. Translation: CAWSRDRGGTEAFF. The chain couples TRBV30 to TRBJ1-1; 8 bases are shared with TRBD1. CDR3 length equals 14 residues. Germline CDR1 reads GTSNPN; CDR2 reads SVGIG (reference sequence). The V gene end was trimmed by 2 bases and the J gene end by 4 bases; junction bases not matched to a gene: 6.